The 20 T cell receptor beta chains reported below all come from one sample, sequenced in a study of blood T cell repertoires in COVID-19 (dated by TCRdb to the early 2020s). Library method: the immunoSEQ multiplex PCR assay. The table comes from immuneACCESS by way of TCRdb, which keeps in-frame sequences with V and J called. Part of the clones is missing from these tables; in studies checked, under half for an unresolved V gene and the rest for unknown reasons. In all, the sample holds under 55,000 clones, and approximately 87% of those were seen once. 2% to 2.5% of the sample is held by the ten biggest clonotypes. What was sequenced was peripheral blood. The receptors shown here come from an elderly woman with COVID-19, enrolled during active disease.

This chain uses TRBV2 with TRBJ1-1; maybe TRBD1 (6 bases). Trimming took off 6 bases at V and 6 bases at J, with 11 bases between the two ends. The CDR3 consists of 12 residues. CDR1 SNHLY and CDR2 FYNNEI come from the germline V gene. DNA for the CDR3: TGTGCCAGCAGCATCACAGGGCCTGAAGCTTTCTTT. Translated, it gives CASSITGPEAFF.

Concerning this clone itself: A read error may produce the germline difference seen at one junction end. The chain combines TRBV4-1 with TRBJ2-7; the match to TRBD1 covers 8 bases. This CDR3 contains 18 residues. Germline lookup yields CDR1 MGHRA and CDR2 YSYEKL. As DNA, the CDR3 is TGCGCCAGCAGCCCTGGACGGGGGACAGGAGGGGCCACCTACGTGCAGTACTTC. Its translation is CASSPGRGTGGATYVQYF.

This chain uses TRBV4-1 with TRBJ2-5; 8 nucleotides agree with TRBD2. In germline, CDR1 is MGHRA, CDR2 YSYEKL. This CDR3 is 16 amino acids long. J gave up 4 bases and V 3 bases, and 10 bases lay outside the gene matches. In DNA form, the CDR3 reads TGCGCCAGCAGCCAGTTCGCCGGGGGGGGTAGAGAGACCCAGTACTTC. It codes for CASSQFAGGGRETQYF.

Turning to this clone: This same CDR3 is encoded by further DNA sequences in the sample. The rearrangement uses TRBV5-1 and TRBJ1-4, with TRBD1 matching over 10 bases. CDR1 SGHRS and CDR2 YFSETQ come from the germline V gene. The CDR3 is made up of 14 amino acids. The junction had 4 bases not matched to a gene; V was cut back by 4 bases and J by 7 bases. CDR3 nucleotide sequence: TGCGCCAGCAGCCTAGGGACAGGGGTTGAAAAACTGTTTTTT. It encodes CASSLGTGVEKLFF.

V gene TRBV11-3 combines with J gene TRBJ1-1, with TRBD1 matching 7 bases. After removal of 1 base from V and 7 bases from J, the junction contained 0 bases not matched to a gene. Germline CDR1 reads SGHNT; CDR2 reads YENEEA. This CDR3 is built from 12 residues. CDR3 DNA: TGTGCCAGCAGCTTAGGACAGGGTGAAGCTTTCTTT. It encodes CASSLGQGEAFF.

CDR3 in amino acids: CASSTGTASEKLFF. CDR3 DNA: TGCGCCAGCAGTACCGGGACAGCCTCAGAAAAACTGTTTTTT. V is TRBV10-1 and J is TRBJ1-4, with TRBD1 matching 7 bases. The germline V gene encodes CDR1 WNHNN and CDR2 SYGVQD (reference sequence). The CDR3 is 14 amino acids. V lost 5 bases and J lost 8; bases outside the gene matches: 8.

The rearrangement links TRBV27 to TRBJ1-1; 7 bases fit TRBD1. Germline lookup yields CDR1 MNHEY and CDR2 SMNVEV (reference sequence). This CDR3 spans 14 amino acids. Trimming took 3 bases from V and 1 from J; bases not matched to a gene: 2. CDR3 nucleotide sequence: TGTGCCAGCAGTTTCTACAGGGGGAACACTGAAGCTTTCTTT. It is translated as CASSFYRGNTEAFF.

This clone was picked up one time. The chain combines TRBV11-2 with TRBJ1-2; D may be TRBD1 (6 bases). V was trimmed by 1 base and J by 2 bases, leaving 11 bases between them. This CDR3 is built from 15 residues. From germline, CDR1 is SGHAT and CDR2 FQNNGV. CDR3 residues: CASSLAGEGNYGYTF. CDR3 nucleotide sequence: TGTGCCAGCAGCTTAGCAGGGGAAGGGAACTATGGCTACACCTTC.

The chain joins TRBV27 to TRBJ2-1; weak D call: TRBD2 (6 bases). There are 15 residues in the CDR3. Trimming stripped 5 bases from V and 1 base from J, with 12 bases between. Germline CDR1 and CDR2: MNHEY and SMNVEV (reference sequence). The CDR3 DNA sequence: TGTGCCAGCAGTATCCGGGACTCGTCCTACAATGAGCAGTTCTTC. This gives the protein CASSIRDSSYNEQFF.

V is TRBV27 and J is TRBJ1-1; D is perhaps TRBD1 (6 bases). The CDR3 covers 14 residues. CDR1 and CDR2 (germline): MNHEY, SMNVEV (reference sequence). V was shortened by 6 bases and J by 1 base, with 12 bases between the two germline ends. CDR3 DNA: TGTGCCAGCAGGGACAGAACGAAGAACACTGAAGCTTTCTTT. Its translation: CASRDRTKNTEAFF.

The CDR3 loop reads CASSPGGQETQYF. The CDR3 DNA reads as TGTGCCAGCTCACCAGGGGGGCAAGAGACCCAGTACTTC. This rearrangement joins TRBV18 to TRBJ2-5, with D possibly being TRBD2 (6 bases). Germline values: CDR1 KGHSH, CDR2 LQKENI. This CDR3 region has 13 residues. V was pared by 2 bases and J by 2 bases, with 6 bases between.

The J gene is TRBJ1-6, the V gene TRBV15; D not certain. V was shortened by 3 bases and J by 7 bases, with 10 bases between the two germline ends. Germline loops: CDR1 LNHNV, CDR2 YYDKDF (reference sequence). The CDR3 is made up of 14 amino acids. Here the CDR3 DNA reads TGTGCCACCAGCAGGGCGGCCCACAATTCACCCCTCCACTTT. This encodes CATSRAAHNSPLHF.

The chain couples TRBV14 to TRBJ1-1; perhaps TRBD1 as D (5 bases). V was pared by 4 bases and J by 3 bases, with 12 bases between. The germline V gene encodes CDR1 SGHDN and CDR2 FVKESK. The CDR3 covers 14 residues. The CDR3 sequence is CASSPGLEDTEAFF. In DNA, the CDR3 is TGTGCCAGCAGCCCAGGGCTAGAGGACACTGAAGCTTTCTTT.

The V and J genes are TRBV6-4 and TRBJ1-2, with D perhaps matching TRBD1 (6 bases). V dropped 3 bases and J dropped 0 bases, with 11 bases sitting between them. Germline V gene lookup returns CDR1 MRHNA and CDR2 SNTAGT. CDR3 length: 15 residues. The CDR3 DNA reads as TGTGCCAGCAGTGAAGAACAGGGCCCTAACTATGGCTACACCTTC. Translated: CASSEEQGPNYGYTF.

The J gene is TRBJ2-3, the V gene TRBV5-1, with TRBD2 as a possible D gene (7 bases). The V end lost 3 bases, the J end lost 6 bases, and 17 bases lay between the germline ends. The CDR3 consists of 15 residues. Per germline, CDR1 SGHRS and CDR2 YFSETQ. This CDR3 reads CASSWAPGGADTQYF. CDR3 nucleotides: TGCGCCAGCAGCTGGGCCCCGGGGGGCGCGGATACGCAGTATTTT.

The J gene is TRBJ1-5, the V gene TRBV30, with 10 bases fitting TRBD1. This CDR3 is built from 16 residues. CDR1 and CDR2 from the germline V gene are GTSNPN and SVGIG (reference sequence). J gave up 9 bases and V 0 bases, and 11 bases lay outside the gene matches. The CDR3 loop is CAWSVQLGTGAVPQHF. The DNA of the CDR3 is TGTGCCTGGAGTGTCCAACTGGGGACAGGGGCGGTGCCCCAGCATTTT.

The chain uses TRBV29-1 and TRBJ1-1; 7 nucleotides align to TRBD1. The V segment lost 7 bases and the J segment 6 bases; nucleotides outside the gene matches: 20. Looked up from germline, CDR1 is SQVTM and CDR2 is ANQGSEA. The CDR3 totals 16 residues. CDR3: CSADGTFRGYGAEAFF. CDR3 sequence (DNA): TGCAGCGCAGATGGGACCTTCAGGGGGTATGGTGCTGAAGCTTTCTTT. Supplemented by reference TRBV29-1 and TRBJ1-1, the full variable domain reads SAVISQKPSRDICQRGTSLTIQCQVDSQVTMMFWYRQQPGQSLTLIATANQGSEATYESGFVIDKFPISRPNLTFSTLTVSNMSPEDSSIYLCSADGTFRGYGAEAFFGQGTRLTVV.

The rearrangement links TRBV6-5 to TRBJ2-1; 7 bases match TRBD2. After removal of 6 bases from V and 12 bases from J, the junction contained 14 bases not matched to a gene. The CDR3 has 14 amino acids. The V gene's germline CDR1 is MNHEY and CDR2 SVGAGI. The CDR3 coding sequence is TGTGCCAGCAGCGCTACTAGCGTTGGGGGACGGCAGTTCTTC. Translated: CASSATSVGGRQFF.

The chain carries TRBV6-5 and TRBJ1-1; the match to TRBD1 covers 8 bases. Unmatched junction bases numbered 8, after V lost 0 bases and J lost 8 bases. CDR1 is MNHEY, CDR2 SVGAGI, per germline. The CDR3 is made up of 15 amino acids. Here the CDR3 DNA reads TGTGCCAGCAGTTACTCGACAGGGGCCACTTTCGAAGCTTTCTTT. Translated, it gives CASSYSTGATFEAFF.

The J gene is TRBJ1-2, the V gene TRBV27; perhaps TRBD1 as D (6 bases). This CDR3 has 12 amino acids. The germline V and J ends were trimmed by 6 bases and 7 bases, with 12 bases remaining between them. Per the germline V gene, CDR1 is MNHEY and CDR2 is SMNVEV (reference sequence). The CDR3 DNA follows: TGTGCCAGCAGATCACAGGGAAGTGGCTACACCTTC. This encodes CASRSQGSGYTF.